Below, 29 T cell receptor beta chains from the same sample are listed, as sequenced in a study of breast tumors, draining lymph nodes, adjacent tissues. TCRdb re-analysed the multiplex PCR reads in MiXCR, keeping a single row per CDR3 protein. This sample has 200,000 or so distinct CDR3 sequences, with 31% found just once. Axillary draining lymph nodes of breast cancer patients supplied the node samples. Sequencing was done on a sample of axillary lymph node tissue. Source of these receptors: a female donor with breast cancer. Some clones in this sample may be carry-over from other donors' samples.

This chain connects TRBV2 to TRBJ1-5; weak D call: TRBD1 (5 bases). Germline CDR1 is SNHLY and CDR2 is FYNNEI. Trimming removed 6 bases from V and 11 bases from J, with 23 bases in between. The CDR3 sequence is 15 residues long. CDR3 region: CASSQARGGQETQHF. Here the CDR3 DNA reads TGTGCCAGCAGCCAAGCGAGGGGTGGCCAAGAGACCCAGCATTTT.

This clonotype was recorded a few times. The J gene is TRBJ2-7, the V gene TRBV5-4; weak D call: TRBD2 (5 bases). Germline V CDR1 and CDR2: SGHNT, YYREEE (reference sequence). The CDR3 has 14 amino acids. Deletions cut 4 bases from V and 4 bases from J, with 15 bases between. CDR3 loop: CASSPRTAAYEQYF. CDR3 nucleotide sequence: TGTGCCAGCAGCCCTCGAACAGCGGCGTACGAGCAGTACTTC.

This clonotype was counted at least ten times. V and J are TRBV6-5 and TRBJ1-5, with D possibly being TRBD1 (5 bases). The CDR3 runs to 13 residues. Trimming removed 5 bases at V and 4 bases at J, with 9 bases between. The V gene's germline CDR1 is MNHEY and CDR2 SVGAGI. CDR3 nucleotides: TGTGCCAGCAGTGGGGCGCGAAATCAGCCCCAGCATTTT. This codes for CASSGARNQPQHF.

The chain recombines TRBV29-1 with TRBJ2-1; 16 nucleotides agree with TRBD2. The CDR3 length is 18 residues. Germline assignment: CDR1 SQVTM and CDR2 ANQGSEA. V dropped 4 bases and J dropped 0; count of bases not matched to a gene: 6. The CDR3 sequence: CSVAPGLAGGASYNEQFF. The CDR3 DNA reads TGCAGCGTTGCCCCGGGACTAGCGGGGGGGGCCTCCTACAATGAGCAGTTCTTC.

There are many counts of this clonotype. The genes are TRBV20-1 and TRBJ2-3; D could derive from TRBD1 or TRBD2 (7 bases each). CDR3 length equals 16 residues. Deletions cut 6 bases from V and 0 bases from J, with 19 bases between. Looked up from germline, CDR1 is DFQATT and CDR2 is SNEGSKA (reference sequence). As DNA, the CDR3 is TGCAGTGCCCCCTCAGGGGGGGGGGTTAGCACAGATACGCAGTATTTT. Its translation: CSAPSGGGVSTDTQYF.

The table lists this clonotype with many counts. The chain is built from TRBV20-1 and TRBJ2-1; 7 bases match TRBD1. J was trimmed by 7 bases and V by 3 bases; bases with no gene match: 9. The CDR3 totals 14 residues. The germline gives CDR1 DFQATT, CDR2 SNEGSKA (reference sequence). CDR3 nucleotides: TGCAGTGCTAGCTCGCCGGGACAGCCTAATGAGCAGTTCTTC. Protein product: CSASSPGQPNEQFF.

The sample holds a few counts of this clonotype. This sequence may be a read error, since a much larger clone differs from it by one base. The rearrangement links TRBV20-1 to TRBJ1-5; D possibly corresponds to TRBD1 (6 bases). The CDR3 is 14 amino acids. Germline V lookup: CDR1 DFQATT, CDR2 SNEGSKA (reference sequence). As DNA, the CDR3 is TGCAGTGCTGCCTCCCCAGGGGCCAATCCGCCCCAGCATTTT. Translating gives CSAASPGANPPQHF.

This clonotype was seen many times. J is TRBJ1-6 and V is TRBV5-6, with a tentative D call TRBD1 (6 bases). The CDR3 spans 13 residues. The germline V and J ends were trimmed by 6 bases and 8 bases, with 12 bases remaining between them. From germline, CDR1 is SGHDT and CDR2 YYEEEE. The CDR3 sequence: CASKGGSYSPLHF. Here the CDR3 DNA reads TGTGCCAGCAAGGGGGGCAGTTATTCACCCCTCCACTTT. Looking up the rest from reference TRBV5-6 and TRBJ1-6 gives the full variable domain: DAGVTQSPTHLIKTRGQQVTLRCSPKSGHDTVSWYQQALGQGPQFIFQYYEEEERQRGNFPDRFSGHQFPNYSSELNVNALLLGDSALYLCASKGGSYSPLHFGNGTRLTVT.

This clonotype was picked up one time. This CDR3 is missing its conserved last phenylalanine or tryptophan, likely due to a read error. The limits of the CDR3 on the DNA are not certain, so only TCRdb's listed CDR3 is given. CDR3 sequence: CSARSQETGNRGAVV. The chain joins TRBV20-1 to TRBJ2-2; the table names TRBD1, a call not compared with the DNA. The CDR3 is made up of 15 amino acids, end residues included. The V gene's germline CDR1 is DFQATT and CDR2 SNEGSKA (reference sequence).

Comment on this clonotype: It may be a read error: a sequence one base away is much more abundant. This chain uses TRBV30 with TRBJ2-5; unclear D gene. The CDR3 consists of 13 residues. Germline values: CDR1 GTSNPN, CDR2 SVGIG (reference sequence). The CDR3 reads CDWSVRTKETQYF. Here the CDR3 DNA reads TGTGACTGGAGTGTACGGACCAAAGAGACCCAGTACTTC.

The table lists this clonotype with a few counts. Given a much more abundant clone one base away, this may be a read error. The rearrangement joins TRBV5-4 to TRBJ1-3; 8 bases are a match to TRBD1. CDR3 length: 15 residues. Germline V lookup: CDR1 SGHNT, CDR2 YYREEE (reference sequence). After removal of 4 bases from V and 2 bases from J, the junction contained 5 bases not matched to a gene. CDR3 protein: CASSKGQATGNTIYF. The CDR3 DNA follows: TGTGCCAGCAGCAAGGGACAGGCGACTGGAAACACCATATATTTT.

Worth noting for this clonotype: This may come from a read error, since a much larger clone is one base off. The rearrangement uses TRBV6-4 and TRBJ2-7, with D hard to call. Trimming removed 6 bases at V and 2 bases at J, with 14 bases between. Germline V CDR1 and CDR2: MRHNA, SNTAGT. This CDR3 region has 14 residues. This CDR3 reads CASSPMGPAYEQYF. CDR3 sequence (DNA): TGTGCCAGCAGCCCTATGGGCCCTGCCTACGAGCAGTACTTC.

In its sample, this clonotype was seen a few times. The gene calls are TRBV30 and TRBJ1-1; tentative D call: TRBD1 (6 bases). Trimming left V 6 bases short and J 2 bases short, with 10 bases between. The germline CDR1 and CDR2 sequences are GTSNPN and SVGIG (reference sequence). The CDR3 is 12 amino acids. Here the CDR3 DNA reads TGTGCCTGCGACAGGCCAAACACTGAAGCTTTCTTT. Protein sequence: CACDRPNTEAFF.

The chain recombines TRBV12-3 or TRBV12-4 with TRBJ2-7, with 10 bases aligning to TRBD1. This CDR3 has 16 amino acids. Losses at the gene ends were 6 bases for V and 3 bases for J; bases not matched to a gene: 11. The CDR3 DNA follows: TGTGCCAGCAGCACCAGCCGGGACAGGGGTAACTACGAGCAGTACTTC. As protein: CASSTSRDRGNYEQYF.

The V call is TRBV7-2, the J call TRBJ2-7, with 12 bases identical to TRBD1. The CDR3 has 17 residues. Per germline, CDR1 SGHTA and CDR2 FQGNSA. V trimming: 0 bases; J trimming: 4 bases; junction bases outside the gene matches: 7. In DNA form, the CDR3 reads TGTGCCAGCAGCTTAGCAAGGGACAGGGGGCCCGGTTACGAGCAGTACTTC. Translation: CASSLARDRGPGYEQYF.

This clonotype was seen many times. This chain links TRBV12-3 or TRBV12-4 with TRBJ2-6; D gene uncertain. Trimming removed 4 bases from V and 2 bases from J, with 0 bases in between. CDR3 size: 12 residues. This CDR3 reads CASSSGANVLTF. The CDR3 DNA reads as TGTGCCAGCAGTTCTGGGGCCAACGTCCTGACTTTC.

This clonotype was picked up many times. This chain uses TRBV2 with TRBJ2-2; D remains ambiguous. The CDR3 length is 14 residues. V lost 2 bases, J lost 4 bases, and 8 bases lay in between. From germline, CDR1 is SNHLY and CDR2 FYNNEI. The CDR3 sequence is CASSERQTTGELFF. The DNA for the CDR3 is TGTGCCAGCAGTGAACGTCAAACCACCGGGGAGCTGTTTTTT.

This clonotype was counted between two and nine times. The gene calls are TRBV27 and TRBJ1-4, with no clear D. Germline CDR1 and CDR2: MNHEY and SMNVEV (reference sequence). CDR3 length: 15 amino acids. V lost 5 bases and J 0 bases, leaving 10 bases between the germline ends. CDR3 protein: CASSRGNATNEKLFF. The CDR3 DNA is TGTGCCAGCAGTCGCGGTAACGCAACTAATGAAAAACTGTTTTTT.

This clonotype was counted ten times or more. The chain carries TRBV9 and TRBJ2-1, with a tentative D call TRBD2 (6 bases). CDR3 length equals 15 residues. Per the germline V gene, CDR1 is SGDLS and CDR2 is YYNGEE. Trimming stripped 0 bases from V and 5 bases from J, with 12 bases between. CDR3 protein: CASSVGQRAHNEQFF. The CDR3 nucleotides read TGTGCCAGCAGCGTAGGTCAGCGGGCTCACAATGAGCAGTTCTTC.

This clonotype was seen at least ten times. The chain carries TRBV28 and TRBJ1-5; D is undetermined. V was clipped by 4 bases and J by 5 bases, with 6 bases between them. This CDR3 is built from 12 residues. Germline lookup yields CDR1 MDHEN and CDR2 SYDVKM. The CDR3 DNA follows: TGTGCCAGCAGTTGGTCCGATCAGCCCCAGCATTTT. It encodes CASSWSDQPQHF.

This clonotype appeared many times. The rearrangement joins TRBV20-1 to TRBJ2-3, with 7 nucleotides matching TRBD2. After removal of 0 bases from V and 4 bases from J, the junction contained 13 bases not matched to a gene. Germline V lookup: CDR1 DFQATT, CDR2 SNEGSKA (reference sequence). This CDR3 comprises 17 residues. CDR3 region: CSARDPRLATKPDTQYF. In nucleotides, the CDR3 is TGCAGTGCTAGAGATCCCAGACTAGCAACGAAACCAGATACGCAGTATTTT.

This clonotype appeared many times. One base away lies a much larger clone, so this may be a sequencing read error. The rearrangement uses TRBV6-6 and TRBJ2-7; D is unresolved. Germline V gene lookup returns CDR1 MNHNY and CDR2 SVGAGI (reference sequence). The CDR3 is made up of 12 amino acids. Trimming cost V 6 bases and J 3 bases, with 9 bases left between them. The CDR3 region is CASRLTVYEQYF. The CDR3 region has the DNA TGTGCCAGCAGACTGACCGTCTACGAGCAGTACTTC.

The table lists this clonotype with many counts. V usage is TRBV20-1 and J usage is TRBJ1-5, with unresolved D. Trimming shortened V by 6 bases and J by 2 bases, and 14 bases separated the two germline ends. Germline V gives CDR1 DFQATT, CDR2 SNEGSKA (reference sequence). This CDR3 comprises 14 residues. CDR3 sequence reads: CSAPDARGNQPQHF. The CDR3 DNA sequence: TGCAGTGCCCCTGACGCCCGGGGCAATCAGCCCCAGCATTTT.

This clonotype has at least ten counts. The rearrangement joins TRBV7-8 to TRBJ1-2; no reliable D call. The germline gives CDR1 SGHVS, CDR2 FQNEAQ. V lost 2 bases and J 2 bases, leaving 15 bases between the germline ends. The CDR3 covers 16 residues. The CDR3 nucleotides read TGTGCCAGCAGCTTAATTGGCGTAGCTCCCAACTATGGCTACACCTTC. Translated: CASSLIGVAPNYGYTF.

This clonotype has only a few counts. Given the absence of the conserved phenylalanine or tryptophan at the CDR3 end, a read error is likely. This chain joins TRBV6-6 and TRBJ1-6; D uncertain. Germline-derived CDR1 and CDR2 are MNHNY and SVGAGI (reference sequence). This CDR3 comprises 16 residues. In DNA form, the CDR3 reads TGTGCCAGCGGTTACTCGCAGGAATTGTATAATTCACCCCTCCACTCT. It specifies CASGYSQELYNSPLHS.

This clonotype was counted at least ten times. This chain uses TRBV10-2 with TRBJ2-6; 7 bases match TRBD1. The germline V gene encodes CDR1 WSHSY and CDR2 SAAADI. J gave up 0 bases and V 8 bases, and 7 bases lay outside the gene matches. The CDR3 length is 16 residues. The CDR3 DNA is TGCGCCAGCGCTGACAGGGCGCGCTCTGGGGCCAACGTCCTGACTTTC. Its protein is CASADRARSGANVLTF.

A note on this clonotype: Just one base apart from a much larger clone, this may be a read error. The chain is built from TRBV20-1 and TRBJ2-5; D might be TRBD2 (6 bases). The V and J ends lost 5 bases and 4 bases respectively, with 20 bases between them. The CDR3 contains 15 residues. Germline V gene lookup returns CDR1 DFQATT and CDR2 SNEGSKA (reference sequence). This CDR3 is CSAPPRGNPPETQYF. Written as DNA, the CDR3 is TGCAGTGCTCCTCCCCGGGGGAATCCCCCAGAGACCCAGTACTTC.

This clonotype was picked up many times. V gene TRBV12-3 or TRBV12-4 combines with J gene TRBJ2-2, with TRBD2 matching 16 bases. This CDR3 comprises 18 residues. Unmatched junction bases numbered 7, after V lost 6 bases and J lost 3 bases. The chain's CDR3 is CASSQPGLAGGHTGELFF. The CDR3 DNA reads as TGTGCCAGCAGCCAACCGGGACTAGCGGGGGGGCACACCGGGGAGCTGTTTTTT.

This clonotype was observed at least ten times. V is TRBV6-5 and J is TRBJ2-7, with D unresolved. Germline lookup yields CDR1 MNHEY and CDR2 SVGAGI. This CDR3 contains 12 residues. Trimming took 5 bases from V and 6 from J, leaving 11 bases between them. The CDR3 sequence is CASSPTKREQYF. CDR3 coding DNA: TGTGCCAGCAGTCCCACCAAGCGCGAGCAGTACTTC.